This TCR beta chain was identified in a study of a mutant IDH1 vaccine in newly diagnosed glioma. Turning to this clone: Its antigen is undetermined.

Time point of the sample: baseline, week 1 (first vaccination visit). As for treatment: pre-vaccination baseline after standard-of-care therapy. Diagnosis in the donors showed new WHO grade 3 or 4 astrocytomas that were IDH1-mutant and ATRX-lost. Study results and limitations: Pseudoprogression looked unconnected to shifts in top peripheral T cell clonotypes.

This CDR3 has 13 amino acids. In germline, CDR1 is MNHNY, CDR2 SVGAGI (reference sequence). V shed 8 bases and J 6 bases; nucleotides not matched to a gene: 9. The repertoire was sequenced with immunoSEQ multiplex PCR; TCRdb's copy has only in-frame clones and lacks some. The table shows some 56,000 clones, with around 90% occurring only once. This specimen was PBMCs, taken from a glioma patient treated with radiotherapy, temozolomide or both. The chain is built from TRBV6-6 and TRBJ1-2; 7 bases are a match to TRBD1. The TCR originated in a man aged 50 or older with glioma. As DNA, the CDR3 is TGTGCCAGCCTTAAGGGAGGGGGCCATGGCTACACCTTC. Protein product: CASLKGGGHGYTF.